This T cell receptor (beta chain) was sequenced for a study of neurological immune-mediated disorders. The study's findings and limits: Patients with HTLV-1-associated myelopathy showed the most TCR clonal expansion. Those with multiple sclerosis showed the least, falling below healthy controls.

This clonotype was seen at least ten times. What it binds is not known. The method for making cDNA was 5'RACE, and it used 10-nucleotide random UMIs. A single run covered 15-18 subjects with over 180 million TCR-beta sequences. TCRdb redid the calling of the 5' RACE reads with MiXCR, one entry per CDR3 protein. The sample includes about 21,000 distinct CDR3 sequences, 5% to 7% of them seen just once. CDR1 and CDR2 (germline): SGHKS, YYEKEE (reference sequence). Trimming removed 2 bases from V and 3 bases from J, with 12 bases in between. This CDR3 spans 14 amino acids. Approximately 920,000 sorted CD4+ or CD8+ T cells made each library.

The sequence derives from a man between 18 and 35 years old in good health. This rearrangement joins TRBV5-5 to TRBJ2-7, with D tentatively TRBD2 (6 bases). The sample comprised CD8+ T cells from blood. The CDR3 spells CASSFGAGGYEQYF. The CDR3 DNA reads as TGTGCCAGCAGCTTCGGTGCCGGGGGCTACGAGCAGTACTTC.